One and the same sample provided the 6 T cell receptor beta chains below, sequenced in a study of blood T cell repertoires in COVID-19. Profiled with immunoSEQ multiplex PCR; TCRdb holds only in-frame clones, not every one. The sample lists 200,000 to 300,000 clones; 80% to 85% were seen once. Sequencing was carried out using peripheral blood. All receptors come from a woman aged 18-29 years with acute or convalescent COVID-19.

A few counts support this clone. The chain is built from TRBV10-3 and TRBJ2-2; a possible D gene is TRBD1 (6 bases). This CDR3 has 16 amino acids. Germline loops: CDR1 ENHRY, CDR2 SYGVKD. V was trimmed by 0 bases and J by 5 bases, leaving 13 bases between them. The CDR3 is CAISESNPDRTGELFF. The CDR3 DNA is TGTGCCATCAGTGAGTCGAACCCGGACAGAACCGGGGAGCTGTTTTTT.

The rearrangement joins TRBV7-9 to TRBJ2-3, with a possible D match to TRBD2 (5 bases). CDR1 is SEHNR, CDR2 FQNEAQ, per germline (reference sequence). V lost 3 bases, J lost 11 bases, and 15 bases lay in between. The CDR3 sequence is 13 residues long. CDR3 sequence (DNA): TGTGCCAGCAGCTTCTACGGGGAACTCGGGCAGTATTTT. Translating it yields CASSFYGELGQYF. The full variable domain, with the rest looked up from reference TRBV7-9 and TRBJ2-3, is DTGVSQNPRHKITKRGQNVTFRCDPISEHNRLYWYRQTLGQGPEFLTYFQNEAQLEKSRLLSDRFSAERPKGSFSTLEIQRTEQGDSAMYLCASSFYGELGQYFGPGTRLTVL.

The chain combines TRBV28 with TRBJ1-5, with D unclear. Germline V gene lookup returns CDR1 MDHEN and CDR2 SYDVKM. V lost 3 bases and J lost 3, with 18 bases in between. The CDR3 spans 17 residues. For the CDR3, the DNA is TGTGCCAGCAGTTTGTGGATAATCAGGCTAAACAATCAGCCCCAGCATTTT. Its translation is CASSLWIIRLNNQPQHF.

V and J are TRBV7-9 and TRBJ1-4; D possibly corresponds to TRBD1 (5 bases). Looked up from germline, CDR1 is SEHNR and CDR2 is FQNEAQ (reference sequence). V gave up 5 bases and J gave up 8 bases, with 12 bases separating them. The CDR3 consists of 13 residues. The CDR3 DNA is TGTGCCAGCAGCGAGGACATGCAGGAAAAACTGTTTTTT. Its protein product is CASSEDMQEKLFF. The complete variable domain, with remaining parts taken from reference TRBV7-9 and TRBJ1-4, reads DTGVSQNPRHKITKRGQNVTFRCDPISEHNRLYWYRQTLGQGPEFLTYFQNEAQLEKSRLLSDRFSAERPKGSFSTLEIQRTEQGDSAMYLCASSEDMQEKLFFGSGTQLSVL.

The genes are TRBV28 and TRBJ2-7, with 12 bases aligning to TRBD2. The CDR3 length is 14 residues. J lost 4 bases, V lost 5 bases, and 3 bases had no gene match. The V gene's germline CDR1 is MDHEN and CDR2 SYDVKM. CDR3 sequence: CASSTTSGSYEQYF. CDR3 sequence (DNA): TGTGCCAGCAGTACGACTAGCGGGAGTTACGAGCAGTACTTC.

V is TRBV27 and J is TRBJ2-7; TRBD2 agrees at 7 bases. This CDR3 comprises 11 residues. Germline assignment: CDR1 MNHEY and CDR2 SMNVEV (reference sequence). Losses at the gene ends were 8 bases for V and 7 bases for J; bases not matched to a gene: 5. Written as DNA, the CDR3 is TGTGCCAGCCGTTGGGAGGGGGAGCAGTACTTC. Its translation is CASRWEGEQYF.